What follows describes a single T cell receptor (beta chain). Its antigen is not identified. These data originate in a study of radiation and T cells in renal cell carcinoma. Study findings and constraints: From baseline, blood top tumor clonotypes peaked at 2 weeks post-radiation.

The table came from immunoSEQ multiplex PCR; TCRdb's copy has only in-frame clones and leaves some out. The sample carries about 130,000 clones, roughly 90% recorded once. Germline values: CDR1 SGHDT, CDR2 YYEEEE. This CDR3 contains 12 residues. The V gene lost 4 bases and the J gene lost 4 bases, with 9 bases spanning the gap. Stated time point: baseline pretreatment blood. Treatment: 15 Gy SBRT to primary tumor, nephrectomy 4 weeks later. Serial blood draws occurred at baseline and 2 and 4 weeks post-SBRT. The receptor was isolated from a woman in her 50s with renal cell carcinoma. V gene TRBV5-6 combines with J gene TRBJ2-7, with D maybe TRBD1 (6 bases). The sequences come from blood, collected from a patient whose treatment included radiotherapy and nephrectomy. The CDR3 sequence: CASSIDRYEQYF. The CDR3 nucleotides read TGTGCCAGCAGCATCGACAGGTACGAGCAGTACTTC.